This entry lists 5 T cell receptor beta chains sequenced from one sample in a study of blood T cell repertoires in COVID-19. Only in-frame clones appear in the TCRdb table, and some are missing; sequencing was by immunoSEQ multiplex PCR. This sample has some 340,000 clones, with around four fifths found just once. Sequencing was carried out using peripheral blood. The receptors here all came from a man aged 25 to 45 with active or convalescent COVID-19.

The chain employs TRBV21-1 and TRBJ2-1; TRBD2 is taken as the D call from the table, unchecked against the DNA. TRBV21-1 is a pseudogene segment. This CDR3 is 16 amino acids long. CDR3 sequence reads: CASSPRDYQSYNEQFF. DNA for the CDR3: TGTGCCAGCAGCCCTCGGGACTACCAGTCCTACAATGAGCAGTTCTTC.

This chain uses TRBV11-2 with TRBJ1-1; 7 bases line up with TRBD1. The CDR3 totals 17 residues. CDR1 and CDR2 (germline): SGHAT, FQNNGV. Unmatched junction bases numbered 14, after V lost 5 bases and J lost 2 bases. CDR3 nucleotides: TGTGCCAGCAGCCCAGGGACAGCCCATTTTTTCAACACTGAAGCTTTCTTT. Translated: CASSPGTAHFFNTEAFF.

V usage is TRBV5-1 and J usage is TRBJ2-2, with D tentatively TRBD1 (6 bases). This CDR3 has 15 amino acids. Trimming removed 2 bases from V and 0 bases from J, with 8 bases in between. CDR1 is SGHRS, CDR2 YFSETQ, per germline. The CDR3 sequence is CASSFRGSNTGELFF. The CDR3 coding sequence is TGCGCCAGCAGCTTCAGGGGATCGAACACCGGGGAGCTGTTTTTT.

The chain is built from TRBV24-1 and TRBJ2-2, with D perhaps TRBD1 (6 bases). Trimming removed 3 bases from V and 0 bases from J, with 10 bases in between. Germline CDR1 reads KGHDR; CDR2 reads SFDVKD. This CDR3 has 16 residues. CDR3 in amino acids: CATSDAGTPNTGELFF. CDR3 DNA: TGTGCCACCAGTGATGCCGGGACACCGAACACCGGGGAGCTGTTTTTT.

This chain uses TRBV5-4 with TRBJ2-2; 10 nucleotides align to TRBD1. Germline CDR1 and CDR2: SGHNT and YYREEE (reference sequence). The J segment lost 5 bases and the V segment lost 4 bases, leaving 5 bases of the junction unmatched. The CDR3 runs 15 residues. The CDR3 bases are TGTGCCAGCAGCCCCGGGACAGGGGCGACCGGGGAGCTGTTTTTT. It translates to CASSPGTGATGELFF.